The 17 T cell receptor beta chains below all came from one sample that was sequenced in a study of blood T cell repertoires in COVID-19. The table came from immunoSEQ multiplex PCR; TCRdb's copy has only in-frame clones and leaves some out. Of 20,000 to 30,000 clones detected, about 90% appear once; the ten largest clones hold under 2%. Specimen: peripheral blood. These receptors were taken from a woman aged 55-69 years with active COVID-19.

The J gene is TRBJ2-1, the V gene TRBV28; no definite D call. The CDR3 consists of 12 residues. Per germline, CDR1 MDHEN and CDR2 SYDVKM. Trimming cost V 6 bases and J 4 bases, with 7 bases left between them. The CDR3 sequence: CASRQQYNEQFF. DNA of the CDR3: TGTGCCAGCAGACAGCAATACAATGAGCAGTTCTTC.

CDR3 nucleotide sequence: TGTGCCAGTACCCCGATGGAGGGGGGGAATGAGCAGTTCTTC. Its protein product is CASTPMEGGNEQFF. V usage is TRBV19 and J usage is TRBJ2-1; a possible D gene is TRBD2 (7 bases). The CDR3 loop spans 14 amino acids. The V gene lost 7 bases and the J gene lost 7 bases, with 17 bases spanning the gap. Per germline, CDR1 LNHDA and CDR2 SQIVND (reference sequence).

The chain joins TRBV28 to TRBJ2-7; a possible D gene is TRBD2 (5 bases). V gave up 6 bases and J gave up 1 base, with 16 bases separating them. This CDR3 has 15 residues. Germline loops: CDR1 MDHEN, CDR2 SYDVKM. CDR3 DNA: TGTGCCAGCAGCCGTGACGTGGAGGTGTCCTACGAGCAGTACTTC. As protein: CASSRDVEVSYEQYF.

The DNA for the CDR3 is TGTGCCAGCAGCCAAGACCCTAGCGGGGGTGAGCAGTTCTTC. This codes for CASSQDPSGGEQFF. The J gene is TRBJ2-1, the V gene TRBV3-1 (or the pseudogene TRBV3-2); 10 nucleotides line up with TRBD2. The CDR3 has 14 residues. After removal of 0 bases from V and 9 bases from J, the junction contained 2 bases not matched to a gene. Germline lookup yields CDR1 LGHDT and CDR2 YNNKEL (reference sequence).

This sequence joins TRBV7-9 and TRBJ2-5; 12 bases are shared with TRBD2. Germline-derived CDR1 and CDR2 are SEHNR and FQNEAQ (reference sequence). The CDR3 contains 19 residues. V was pared by 0 bases and J by 5 bases, with 13 bases of the junction left unmatched. The CDR3 is CASSLARWASGRAGETQYF. CDR3 coding DNA: TGTGCCAGCAGCTTAGCCCGTTGGGCTAGCGGGAGGGCGGGGGAGACCCAGTACTTC.

V gene TRBV3-1 (or the pseudogene TRBV3-2) combines with J gene TRBJ2-3; D might be TRBD2 (5 bases). The CDR3 is made up of 16 amino acids. Deletions cut 4 bases from V and 0 bases from J, with 14 bases between. CDR1 is LGHDT and CDR2 is YNNKEL in the germline V gene (reference sequence). CDR3 coding DNA: TGTGCCAGCAGCCCAACAGCGGAGCCTAGCACAGATACGCAGTATTTT. Protein product: CASSPTAEPSTDTQYF.

This sequence joins TRBV18 and TRBJ2-3; D is uncertain. Germline V gene sequence: CDR1 KGHSH, CDR2 LQKENI. The CDR3 contains 15 residues. Trimming took 1 base from V and 1 from J, leaving 9 bases between them. CDR3 bases: TGTGCCAGCTCACCACGGGCCCCGGGCACAGATACGCAGTATTTT. The encoded protein is CASSPRAPGTDTQYF.

V is TRBV27 and J is TRBJ2-3; 15 bases map to TRBD2. The length of the CDR3 is 18 residues. From germline, CDR1 is MNHEY and CDR2 SMNVEV (reference sequence). V lost 5 bases to trimming and J lost 0 bases; unmatched junction nucleotides: 6. CDR3 sequence: CASSRGTSGRTSTDTQYF. DNA for the CDR3: TGTGCCAGCAGTCGGGGGACTAGCGGGAGGACTAGCACAGATACGCAGTATTTT.

The rearrangement joins TRBV7-3 to TRBJ2-2; 7 bases agree with TRBD2. Trimming removed 3 bases from V and 5 bases from J; junction bases left unmatched: 6. CDR3 size: 15 residues. The germline V gene has CDR1 SGHTA and CDR2 FQGTGA. As DNA, the CDR3 is TGTGCCAGCAGCTTGGTGGGAGGGCCGACCGGGGAGCTGTTTTTT. It is translated as CASSLVGGPTGELFF. Filled out from reference TRBV7-3 and TRBJ2-2, the complete variable domain reads GAGVSQTPSNKVTEKGKYVELRCDPISGHTALYWYRQSLGQGPEFLIYFQGTGAADDSGLPNDRFFAVRPEGSVSTLKIQRTERGDSAVYLCASSLVGGPTGELFFGEGSRLTVL.

The table lists this clone with a count of one. This chain connects TRBV9 to TRBJ1-2; D is uncertain. The CDR3 extends over 13 amino acids. V was trimmed by 3 bases and J by 8 bases, leaving 14 bases between them. CDR1 SGDLS and CDR2 YYNGEE come from the germline V gene. CDR3 protein: CASSGGGTKGYTF. In DNA, the CDR3 is TGTGCCAGCAGCGGGGGAGGTACCAAAGGCTACACCTTC.

The chain combines TRBV5-1 with TRBJ2-5; a possible D gene is TRBD1 (6 bases). This CDR3 spans 16 amino acids. Germline lookup yields CDR1 SGHRS and CDR2 YFSETQ. The V gene lost 4 bases and the J gene lost 5 bases, with 21 bases spanning the gap. CDR3 nucleotides: TGCGCCAGCAGCCCCGAGGCCCAGGGGAAGGAGGAGACCCAGTACTTC. Translation gives CASSPEAQGKEETQYF. The variable domain in full, completed from reference TRBV5-1 and TRBJ2-5, reads KAGVTQTPRYLIKTRGQQVTLSCSPISGHRSVSWYQQTPGQGLQFLFEYFSETQRNKGNFPGRFSGRQFSNSRSEMNVSTLELGDSALYLCASSPEAQGKEETQYFGPGTRLLVL.

The gene calls are TRBV11-1 and TRBJ2-2; 7 bases line up with TRBD1. The trim removed 5 bases at V and 4 bases at J, leaving 7 bases unmatched. The CDR3 covers 15 residues. Germline V gene lookup returns CDR1 SGHAT and CDR2 FQDESV (reference sequence). The CDR3 nucleotides are TGTGCCAGCAGCCCCCGACGGGACAGCACCGGGGAGCTGTTTTTT. Protein: CASSPRRDSTGELFF.

This clone is labeled as medium-sized. The CDR3 loop is CAWSVRLGAGTGHEQYF. The CDR3 DNA reads as TGTGCCTGGAGTGTACGGTTGGGGGCAGGGACGGGCCACGAGCAGTACTTC. This rearrangement joins TRBV30 to TRBJ2-7, with D maybe TRBD1 (6 bases). Germline values: CDR1 GTSNPN, CDR2 SVGIG (reference sequence). V lost 0 bases to trimming and J lost 5 bases, with 23 bases between them. The CDR3 spans 17 residues.

CDR3 loop: CAWSVLSTWETQYF. DNA for the CDR3: TGTGCCTGGAGTGTACTTAGCACCTGGGAGACCCAGTACTTC. The V gene is TRBV30, the J gene TRBJ2-5; D unresolved. Germline CDR1 GTSNPN, CDR2 SVGIG (reference sequence). Trimming pared 0 bases from V and 5 bases from J, leaving 13 bases between. The CDR3 consists of 14 residues.

The gene calls are TRBV5-4 and TRBJ2-1, with D possibly being TRBD2 (6 bases). CDR1 SGHNT and CDR2 YYREEE come from the germline V gene (reference sequence). The CDR3 consists of 13 residues. Deletions cut 1 base from V and 10 bases from J, with 12 bases between. As DNA, the CDR3 is TGTGCCAGCAGCTTGTATAGCGGTCGCGAGCAGTTCTTC. Residues: CASSLYSGREQFF.

The chain joins TRBV27 to TRBJ2-3; TRBD1 aligns across 8 bases. Trimming at V came to 5 bases and at J to 2 bases, leaving 6 bases not matched to a gene. Germline assignment: CDR1 MNHEY and CDR2 SMNVEV (reference sequence). The CDR3 runs 15 residues. The CDR3: CASSPRTGPTDTQYF. DNA of the CDR3: TGTGCCAGCAGTCCCCGGACAGGGCCCACAGATACGCAGTATTTT.

The chain couples TRBV29-1 to TRBJ2-3; no definite D call. Germline CDR1 and CDR2: SQVTM and ANQGSEA. CDR3 size: 16 residues. The V end lost 0 bases, the J end lost 2 bases, and 15 bases lay between the germline ends. The CDR3 sequence: CSVEDRFAILTDTQYF. CDR3 in DNA: TGCAGCGTTGAAGATAGATTCGCTATACTCACAGATACGCAGTATTTT.